The clone carrying this T cell receptor beta chain was seen a few times. This sample is part of a study of blood T cell repertoires in COVID-19. At the level of the study: Researchers got acute and convalescent COVID-19 samples from the United States, Italy and Spain. PBMCs, B-cell-depleted T cells, or T cells provided the cDNA or gDNA that made up the material.

Here immunoSEQ multiplex PCR was the method, and the copy in TCRdb shows in-frame clones only, minus some. The sample consists of 450,000 or so clones, 75% to 90% of them appearing once. From germline, CDR1 is SGHRS and CDR2 YFSETQ. The ends were cut back, 4 bases at V and 2 bases at J, with 18 bases in the middle. This CDR3 comprises 16 residues. The receptor comes from a young man with COVID-19, enrolled during active disease. V and J are TRBV5-1 and TRBJ2-5, with D possibly being TRBD2 (6 bases). The sequenced sample consisted of peripheral blood. The CDR3 region is CASSKIYTGTQETQYF. The CDR3 DNA sequence: TGCGCCAGCAGCAAGATCTACACCGGGACTCAAGAGACCCAGTACTTC.